Each of the 9 T cell receptor beta chains below was sequenced from the same sample in a study of blood T cell repertoires in COVID-19. Here immunoSEQ multiplex PCR was the method, and the copy in TCRdb shows in-frame clones only, minus some. The sample lists about 160,000 clones; 82% were seen once. Sequenced input: peripheral blood. Source of these receptors: a woman aged 40-49 years with COVID-19, enrolled during active disease.

V usage is TRBV9 and J usage is TRBJ1-4, with D uncertain. Trimming left V 3 bases short and J 6 bases short, with 12 bases between. The CDR3 extends over 14 amino acids. Germline CDR1 and CDR2: SGDLS and YYNGEE. The CDR3 sequence: CASSAEAYDEKLFF. CDR3 in DNA: TGTGCCAGCAGCGCCGAAGCATATGATGAAAAACTGTTTTTT.

The CDR3 spells CASSYGGGAHNEQFF. The CDR3 DNA reads TGTGCCAGCAGTTACGGCGGGGGGGCCCACAATGAGCAGTTCTTC. This chain joins TRBV6-5 and TRBJ2-1; 9 bases are a match to TRBD2. Trimming took 2 bases from V and 5 from J; bases not matched to a gene: 4. Germline CDR1 MNHEY, CDR2 SVGAGI. CDR3 size: 15 residues.

This chain uses TRBV27 with TRBJ2-1, with a weak D call TRBD2 (6 bases). The CDR3 extends over 17 amino acids. V lost 4 bases, J lost 3 bases, and 19 bases lay in between. Germline V gene data show CDR1 as MNHEY and CDR2 as SMNVEV (reference sequence). In nucleotides, the CDR3 is TGTGCCAGCAGTTGGGTTTCGGGGGTTCCGAACTACAATGAGCAGTTCTTC. Its protein is CASSWVSGVPNYNEQFF.

The genes are TRBV5-1 and TRBJ2-5, with D tentatively TRBD2 (5 bases). CDR1 is SGHRS and CDR2 is YFSETQ in the germline V gene. V shed 0 bases and J shed 3 bases, with 9 bases lying between them. The length of the CDR3 is 14 residues. In DNA form, the CDR3 reads TGCGCCAGCAGCTTGGCCGGGAACGAAGAGACCCAGTACTTC. This translates into CASSLAGNEETQYF.

The V and J genes are TRBV19 and TRBJ2-3; no clear D. V was shortened by 3 bases and J by 2 bases, with 6 bases between the two germline ends. The CDR3 contains 13 residues. CDR1 and CDR2 (germline): LNHDA, SQIVND (reference sequence). CDR3 residues: CASSMSLTDTQYF. The CDR3 region has the DNA TGTGCCAGTAGTATGTCCCTCACAGATACGCAGTATTTT.

V usage is TRBV11-2 and J usage is TRBJ2-7; 10 bases map to TRBD1. V dropped 3 bases and J dropped 4; count of bases not matched to a gene: 0. Germline V gene sequence: CDR1 SGHAT, CDR2 FQNNGV. This CDR3 spans 13 amino acids. The CDR3 here is CASSLDRGYEQYV. The CDR3 bases are TGTGCCAGCAGCTTGGACAGGGGGTACGAGCAGTACGTC.

V gene TRBV6-5 combines with J gene TRBJ2-5, with 10 bases lining up with TRBD2. Germline CDR1 is MNHEY and CDR2 is SVGAGI. The CDR3 loop spans 14 amino acids. V lost 5 bases, J lost 5 bases, and 5 bases stayed unmatched. The CDR3 nucleotides are TGTGCCAGCAGTAGCGGGGGGGCCGGTGAGACCCAGTACTTC. This sequence encodes CASSSGGAGETQYF.

The chain joins TRBV20-1 to TRBJ2-1; weak D call: TRBD2 (6 bases). Looked up from germline, CDR1 is DFQATT and CDR2 is SNEGSKA (reference sequence). This CDR3 is 14 amino acids long. Trimming took 3 bases from V and 6 from J, leaving 15 bases between them. The CDR3 loop is CSASPLVGGNEQFF. The CDR3 bases are TGCAGTGCTAGTCCCCTGGTGGGGGGCAATGAGCAGTTCTTC.

The chain recombines TRBV9 with TRBJ2-7, with 10 bases identical to TRBD2. Trimming at V came to 1 base and at J to 3 bases, leaving 10 bases not matched to a gene. The germline CDR1 and CDR2 sequences are SGDLS and YYNGEE. The CDR3 is made up of 17 amino acids. The CDR3 loop reads CASSVMKRGGQFYEQYV. CDR3 in DNA: TGTGCCAGCAGCGTAATGAAGCGGGGGGGACAATTCTACGAGCAGTACGTC.